The 22 T cell receptor beta chains listed next were all sequenced from one sample in a study of T cells in Graves' hyperthyroidism and ophthalmopathy (dated by TCRdb to about 2019). Libraries were built with multiplex PCR. Instrument on record: Illumina HiSeq 2000. The TCR beta CDR3 regions were amplified from the RNA transcripts. For the first round of RT-PCR on the TCR CDR3, the HTBI primer set was used together with the Qiagen OneStep RT-PCR kit. The raw public reads went through TCRdb reprocessing: fastp at Q25, MiXCR clone calling, in-frame beta chains kept. Under each unique CDR3 protein, matching rows form one entry showing the most common genes and DNA. The sample table holds 350,000 to 400,000 distinct CDR3 sequences, of which about 19% were seen once. About 4% of the sample is in the top ten clones. Sample: blood. Source of these receptors: a young woman with Graves' hyperthyroidism.

This clonotype was counted many times. The V and J genes are TRBV20-1 and TRBJ1-5; 7 nucleotides match TRBD1. The CDR3 length is 16 residues. J was trimmed by 2 bases and V by 3 bases; bases with no gene match: 10. The germline V gene encodes CDR1 DFQATT and CDR2 SNEGSKA (reference sequence). The CDR3 region is CSASTLGGGGNQPQHF. The CDR3 bases are TGCAGTGCTAGTACTTTAGGGGGCGGGGGCAATCAGCCCCAGCATTTT.

This clonotype has ten or more counts. V gene TRBV15 combines with J gene TRBJ2-5; D perhaps matches TRBD1 (5 bases). This CDR3 contains 15 residues. V was cut by 0 bases and J by 2 bases, with 10 bases left in between. Germline V gene sequence: CDR1 LNHNV, CDR2 YYDKDF (reference sequence). The CDR3 protein is CATSRDIGAQETQYF. As DNA, the CDR3 is TGTGCCACCAGCAGAGATATAGGGGCGCAAGAGACCCAGTACTTC.

This chain connects TRBV10-2 to TRBJ1-1; D is uncertain. Germline assignment: CDR1 WSHSY and CDR2 SAAADI. Deletions cut 6 bases from V and 4 bases from J, with 15 bases between. There are 14 residues in the CDR3. As DNA, the CDR3 is TGCGCCAGCAGGGCAGACATTTGGGCCACTGAAGCTTTCTTT. Its protein is CASRADIWATEAFF.

This clonotype was observed at least ten times. The chain recombines TRBV15 with TRBJ2-5; 11 nucleotides match TRBD2. The germline gives CDR1 LNHNV, CDR2 YYDKDF (reference sequence). This CDR3 has 16 amino acids. V lost 3 bases and J lost 5; bases outside the gene matches: 8. For the CDR3, the DNA is TGTGCCACCAGCAGGGTAGCGGGGGGGCCCGATGAGACCCAGTACTTC. Translation gives CATSRVAGGPDETQYF.

On this clonotype: A much larger clone is a single base away; this may be a read error. The CDR3 ends on some other residue instead of the conserved phenylalanine or tryptophan, so this is likely a read error. The rearrangement uses TRBV7-1 and TRBJ1-3; 7 bases line up with TRBD1. TRBV7-1 is an ORF for which the function is uncertain. After removal of 1 base from V and 1 base from J, the junction contained 16 bases not matched to a gene. This CDR3 has 20 amino acids. The CDR3: CASSSVRAGTDFNSGNTIYV. CDR3 DNA: TGTGCCAGCAGCTCAGTCCGCGCCGGGACAGACTTCAATTCTGGAAACACCATATATGTT.

This clonotype was seen repeatedly, ten times or more. The J gene is TRBJ2-2, the V gene TRBV7-2; D gene ambiguous. This CDR3 region has 13 residues. The V gene lost 1 base and the J gene lost 13 bases, with 13 bases spanning the gap. Germline V gene lookup returns CDR1 SGHTA and CDR2 FQGNSA. The CDR3 protein is CASSLGSAPVLFF. CDR3 in DNA: TGTGCCAGCAGCTTAGGGTCCGCCCCCGTGCTGTTTTTT.

Ten or more counts support this clonotype. V and J are TRBV6-1 and TRBJ2-7; D gene ambiguous. The germline CDR1 and CDR2 sequences are MNHNS and SASEGT. V was cut by 5 bases and J by 5 bases, with 10 bases left in between. The CDR3 has 12 amino acids. The CDR3: CASSRNVDEQYF. The CDR3 DNA is TGTGCCAGCAGTCGAAATGTTGACGAGCAGTACTTC.

This clonotype has a count of ten or more. The chain links TRBV7-9 to TRBJ1-3; D ambiguous. V was shortened by 6 bases and J by 2 bases, with 2 bases between the two germline ends. This CDR3 is 11 amino acids long. CDR1 SEHNR and CDR2 FQNEAQ come from the germline V gene (reference sequence). CDR3 in DNA: TGTGCCAGCAGGGCTGGAAACACCATATATTTT. Amino acids: CASRAGNTIYF.

The rearrangement joins TRBV12-5 to TRBJ1-2; a weak D match, TRBD1 (5 bases). Between the trimmed V and J ends, which lost 0 bases and 2 bases, there was a span of 10 bases. Germline assignment: CDR1 LGHNT and CDR2 FRNRAP. The CDR3 has 15 amino acids. CDR3 coding DNA: TGTGCTAGTGGTTTGGTACCCCAGGGAAACTATGGCTACACCTTC. Translating it yields CASGLVPQGNYGYTF.

V usage is TRBV9 and J usage is TRBJ2-7; possible D gene TRBD2, 5 bases. V was pared by 5 bases and J by 2 bases, with 14 bases between. The CDR3 spans 14 residues. The germline V gene has CDR1 SGDLS and CDR2 YYNGEE. The CDR3 here is CASSLTGSPYEQYF. CDR3 DNA: TGTGCCAGCAGTCTGACGGGGAGCCCCTACGAGCAGTACTTC.

This clonotype was counted at least ten times. The J gene is TRBJ1-1, the V gene TRBV2, with no clear D. This CDR3 has 14 amino acids. Germline CDR1 and CDR2: SNHLY and FYNNEI. V dropped 3 bases and J dropped 4 bases, with 12 bases sitting between them. For the CDR3, the DNA is TGTGCCAGCAGTGATGACCGGGTGAGCACTGAAGCTTTCTTT. Protein sequence: CASSDDRVSTEAFF.

The table lists this clonotype with many counts. The J gene is TRBJ2-5, the V gene TRBV11-2; TRBD2 matches 12 bases. Germline V gives CDR1 SGHAT, CDR2 FQNNGV. V was pared by 0 bases and J by 2 bases, with 4 bases of the junction left unmatched. This CDR3 has 17 amino acids. The DNA of the CDR3 is TGTGCCAGCAGCTTAGATCACGGACTAGCGGGACAAGAGACCCAGTACTTC. As protein: CASSLDHGLAGQETQYF.

This clonotype was counted at least ten times. J is TRBJ1-2 and V is TRBV6-1, with D unresolved. CDR1 is MNHNS and CDR2 is SASEGT in the germline V gene. The V gene lost 6 bases and the J gene lost 5 bases, with 19 bases spanning the gap. This CDR3 contains 15 residues. CDR3 nucleotide sequence: TGTGCCAGCAGGCCCGGGCCCGCTGAGCCTTATGGCTACACCTTC. As protein: CASRPGPAEPYGYTF.

Ten or more counts support this clonotype. The rearrangement links TRBV28 to TRBJ2-7; no definite D call. V lost 8 bases and J 0 bases, leaving 11 bases between the germline ends. The CDR3 covers 13 residues. Germline values: CDR1 MDHEN, CDR2 SYDVKM. CDR3 loop: CASRLQSSYEQYF. The CDR3 nucleotides read TGTGCCAGCCGACTGCAGAGCTCCTACGAGCAGTACTTC.

This clonotype has a count of ten or more. The chain is built from TRBV15 and TRBJ1-1, with 8 positions matching TRBD1. This CDR3 comprises 16 residues. The V and J ends lost 3 bases and 3 bases, in that order; junction bases with no gene match: 9. CDR1 LNHNV and CDR2 YYDKDF come from the germline V gene (reference sequence). This CDR3 is CATSREGQADDTEAFF. The CDR3 nucleotides read TGTGCCACCAGCAGGGAGGGACAGGCAGACGACACTGAAGCTTTCTTT.

This clonotype showed up many times. This chain links TRBV6-1 with TRBJ1-2; D unclear. V was cut by 6 bases and J by 2 bases, with 16 bases left in between. The CDR3 spans 15 residues. CDR1 is MNHNS, CDR2 SASEGT, per germline. CDR3 bases: TGTGCCAGCAGCTCTTATTTTCCATGGAACTATGGCTACACCTTC. This translates into CASSSYFPWNYGYTF.

This clonotype was seen repeatedly, ten times or more. This sequence joins TRBV6-1 and TRBJ1-5; 9 nucleotides align to TRBD1. The trim removed 8 bases at V and 6 bases at J, leaving 11 bases unmatched. Germline CDR1 reads MNHNS; CDR2 reads SASEGT. The CDR3 has 15 residues. Here the CDR3 DNA reads TGTGCCAGCGAAGTGATGGGGACAGGGTTTCAGCCCCAGCATTTT. Its translation is CASEVMGTGFQPQHF.

This clonotype was counted at least ten times. The V and J genes are TRBV6-1 and TRBJ1-5; D remains ambiguous. Germline V gene data show CDR1 as MNHNS and CDR2 as SASEGT. The ends were cut back, 2 bases at V and 0 bases at J, with 14 bases in the middle. This CDR3 comprises 17 residues. CDR3 sequence reads: CASSERSLPYSNQPQHF. The CDR3 nucleotides are TGTGCCAGCAGTGAAAGGTCATTACCTTATAGCAATCAGCCCCAGCATTTT.

This clonotype was seen repeatedly, ten times or more. The V gene is TRBV27, the J gene TRBJ1-3; TRBD1 aligns across 7 bases. The CDR3 covers 16 residues. The V and J ends lost 2 bases and 0 bases, in that order; junction bases with no gene match: 4. Germline V gene data show CDR1 as MNHEY and CDR2 as SMNVEV (reference sequence). The CDR3 loop reads CASSLKGASSGNTIYF. For the CDR3, the DNA is TGTGCCAGCAGTTTAAAGGGGGCCTCCTCTGGAAACACCATATATTTT.

As regards this clonotype: This may be a read error, as it is one base from a much larger clone. The chain carries TRBV2 and TRBJ2-5; 9 bases are shared with TRBD1. Germline lookup yields CDR1 SNHLY and CDR2 FYNNEI. V shed 6 bases and J 13 bases; nucleotides not matched to a gene: 12. The CDR3 contains 13 residues. The CDR3 loop is CASSLGQGRARYF. The CDR3 nucleotides are TGTGCCAGCAGCCTTGGACAGGGGAGGGCCCGGTACTTC.

CDR3 coding DNA: TGTGCCAGCAGCTTAGAGCCGGTGTCCTACCGAGAGACCCAGTACTTC. Translating gives CASSLEPVSYRETQYF. The chain couples TRBV7-2 to TRBJ2-5; D unclear. The CDR3 contains 16 residues. Trimming took off 1 base at V and 4 bases at J, with 16 bases between the two ends. Looked up from germline, CDR1 is SGHTA and CDR2 is FQGNSA.

In the case of this clonotype: Mismatch with germline at one junction end may stem from a read error. The DNA of the CDR3 is TGTGCCAGCAACCGGGACAGGGGGAACATCGGGGAGCTGTTTTTT. Its protein is CASNRDRGNIGELFF. This chain uses TRBV7-8 with TRBJ2-2; TRBD1 matches at 11 bases. There are 15 residues in the CDR3. The germline V gene encodes CDR1 SGHVS and CDR2 FQNEAQ.